These T cell receptor beta chains were read from a single sample in a study of shared clonotypes between healthy human individuals. Produced via immunoSEQ multiplex PCR; TCRdb's table is partial and in-frame only. The sample lists some 470,000 clones, 76% occurring once. The sequencing input was PBMCs. All receptors come from a middle-aged woman in good health. Some clones in this sample may be carry-over from other donors' samples. Both conserved end residues are part of each CDR3. D genes are given only for firm matches. Clone size, where shown, is once, few, many, or a class for clones that have expanded.

v_call: TRBV19
j_call: TRBJ1-4
clone_size: NA
d_call: TRBD1
cdr3_aa: CASSINRGQEKLFF
cdr3_nt: TGTGCCAGTAGTATCAACAGGGGGCAAGAAAAACTGTTTTTT

v_call: TRBV29-1
j_call: TRBJ2-2
clone_size: NA
d_call: NA
cdr3_aa: CSVQNDRTGELFF
cdr3_nt: TGCAGCGTTCAAAACGACAGGACCGGGGAGCTGTTTTTT

v_call: TRBV28
j_call: TRBJ2-5
clone_size: NA
d_call: TRBD2
cdr3_aa: CASWWEGGETQYF
cdr3_nt: TGTGCCAGCTGGTGGGAGGGAGGGGAGACCCAGTACTTC

v_call: TRBV30
j_call: TRBJ1-6
clone_size: few
d_call: NA
cdr3_aa: CAWSGGGVGSLHF
cdr3_nt: TGTGCCTGGAGTGGGGGGGGTGTGGGATCCCTCCACTTT

v_call: TRBV25-1
j_call: TRBJ1-3
clone_size: NA
d_call: NA
cdr3_aa: CASSERGSSGNTIYF
cdr3_nt: TGTGCCAGCAGTGAACGGGGGAGCTCTGGAAACACCATATATTTT

v_call: TRBV6-6
j_call: TRBJ2-7
clone_size: NA
d_call: NA
cdr3_aa: CASSYLGGSYEQYF
cdr3_nt: TGTGCCAGCAGTTACTTAGGGGGATCCTACGAGCAGTACTTC

v_call: TRBV27
j_call: TRBJ2-5
clone_size: NA
d_call: NA
cdr3_aa: CASSLWARGKETQYF
cdr3_nt: TGTGCCAGCAGTTTATGGGCTAGAGGGAAAGAGACCCAGTACTTC

v_call: TRBV7-2
j_call: TRBJ2-3
clone_size: NA
d_call: TRBD2
cdr3_aa: CASSLGLAGDTQYF
cdr3_nt: TGTGCCAGCAGCTTGGGACTAGCGGGAGATACGCAGTATTTT

v_call: TRBV5-1
j_call: TRBJ2-1
clone_size: once
d_call: TRBD2
cdr3_aa: CASSRESSYNEQFF
cdr3_nt: TGCGCCAGCTCGCGGGAGAGCTCCTACAATGAGCAGTTCTTC

v_call: TRBV28
j_call: TRBJ2-7
clone_size: NA
d_call: TRBD2
cdr3_aa: CASSLLGSGTSGFYEQYF
cdr3_nt: TGTGCCAGCAGTTTATTGGGATCCGGGACTAGCGGATTCTACGAGCAGTACTTC

v_call: TRBV6-6
j_call: TRBJ1-2
clone_size: NA
d_call: NA
cdr3_aa: CASSYGGGILGYTF
cdr3_nt: TGTGCCAGCAGTTACGGTGGGGGGATTTTGGGCTACACCTTC

v_call: TRBV29-1
j_call: TRBJ1-2
clone_size: NA
d_call: TRBD1
cdr3_aa: CSAAQSTGEYGYTF
cdr3_nt: TGCAGCGCTGCCCAGTCGACAGGGGAATATGGCTACACCTTC

v_call: TRBV29-1
j_call: TRBJ2-1
clone_size: NA
d_call: TRBD2
cdr3_aa: CSVDLGLAGGLSYNEQFF
cdr3_nt: TGCAGCGTTGATTTGGGACTAGCGGGAGGACTCTCCTACAATGAGCAGTTCTTC

v_call: TRBV14
j_call: TRBJ1-2
clone_size: once
d_call: NA
cdr3_aa: CASSTQTGALNYGYTF
cdr3_nt: TGTGCCAGCAGCACTCAAACCGGGGCGCTTAACTATGGCTACACCTTC

v_call: TRBV6-5
j_call: TRBJ1-1
clone_size: NA
d_call: TRBD1
cdr3_aa: CASSSSYRGPTEAFF
cdr3_nt: TGTGCCAGCAGTTCTTCCTACAGGGGGCCCACTGAAGCTTTCTTT

v_call: TRBV7-9
j_call: TRBJ1-1
clone_size: few
d_call: NA
cdr3_aa: CASTPGGVGNTEAFF
cdr3_nt: TGTGCCAGCACCCCGGGTGGGGTGGGGAACACTGAAGCTTTCTTT

v_call: TRBV7-6
j_call: TRBJ1-5
clone_size: NA
d_call: NA
cdr3_aa: CASSPPGQPQHF
cdr3_nt: TGTGCCAGCAGCCCACCAGGACAGCCCCAGCATTTT

v_call: TRBV7-2
j_call: TRBJ2-7
clone_size: NA
d_call: TRBD2
cdr3_aa: CASSLTSGSYEQYF
cdr3_nt: TGTGCCAGCAGCTTAACTAGCGGGAGCTACGAGCAGTACTTC

v_call: TRBV7-2
j_call: TRBJ2-2
clone_size: NA
d_call: NA
cdr3_aa: CASKGDANTGELFF
cdr3_nt: TGTGCCAGCAAGGGAGACGCGAACACCGGGGAGCTGTTTTTT

v_call: TRBV28
j_call: TRBJ1-4
clone_size: once
d_call: NA
cdr3_aa: CASSSGTEYEKLFF
cdr3_nt: TGTGCCAGCAGTTCAGGGACCGAGTATGAAAAACTGTTTTTT

v_call: TRBV7-2
j_call: TRBJ2-1
clone_size: few
d_call: TRBD1
cdr3_aa: CASSLSGTGNYNEQFF
cdr3_nt: TGTGCCAGCAGCTTATCCGGGACAGGAAACTACAATGAGCAGTTCTTC

v_call: TRBV28
j_call: TRBJ1-1
clone_size: NA
d_call: NA
cdr3_aa: CASSLTQGPEAFF
cdr3_nt: TGTGCCAGCAGTTTAACCCAGGGCCCTGAAGCTTTCTTT

v_call: TRBV30
j_call: TRBJ2-7
clone_size: NA
d_call: NA
cdr3_aa: CAWSGGRANYEQYF
cdr3_nt: TGTGCCTGGTCGGGTGGCAGGGCTAACTACGAGCAGTACTTC

v_call: TRBV7-9
j_call: TRBJ1-4
clone_size: NA
d_call: NA
cdr3_aa: CASSLGDRAFNEKLFF
cdr3_nt: TGTGCCAGCAGCTTAGGCGATCGGGCGTTTAATGAAAAACTGTTTTTT

v_call: TRBV7-9
j_call: TRBJ1-5
clone_size: few
d_call: NA
cdr3_aa: CASSPGADRGPQHF
cdr3_nt: TGTGCCAGCAGCCCGGGGGCAGACCGGGGGCCCCAGCATTTT

v_call: TRBV5-1
j_call: TRBJ2-7
clone_size: NA
d_call: NA
cdr3_aa: CASSETPGAYEQYF
cdr3_nt: TGCGCCAGCAGTGAGACACCCGGCGCCTACGAGCAGTACTTC

v_call: TRBV28
j_call: TRBJ1-5
clone_size: once
d_call: NA
cdr3_aa: CAIGNSRTGRNQPQHF
cdr3_nt: TGTGCCATCGGAAATTCACGGACGGGTCGGAATCAGCCCCAGCATTTT

v_call: TRBV19
j_call: TRBJ1-5
clone_size: few
d_call: TRBD1
cdr3_aa: CASSKGTAGQPQHF
cdr3_nt: TGTGCCAGTAGTAAGGGGACAGCGGGTCAGCCCCAGCATTTT

v_call: TRBV30
j_call: TRBJ1-1
clone_size: few
d_call: NA
cdr3_aa: CAWSRRGIGVAFF
cdr3_nt: TGTGCCTGGAGCCGGAGAGGGATTGGAGTAGCTTTCTTT

v_call: TRBV10-3
j_call: TRBJ1-6
clone_size: NA
d_call: NA
cdr3_aa: CAISVGGGSHYNSPLHF
cdr3_nt: TGTGCCATCAGTGTTGGGGGGGGCAGCCACTATAATTCACCCCTCCACTTT

v_call: TRBV30
j_call: TRBJ1-4
clone_size: few
d_call: TRBD1
cdr3_aa: CAWSRDRVFEKLFF
cdr3_nt: TGTGCCTGGAGTAGGGACAGGGTTTTTGAAAAACTGTTTTTT